This T cell receptor (beta chain) was found in a study of breast tumors, draining lymph nodes, adjacent tissues. The lymph nodes were axillary draining lymph nodes from breast cancer patients. This clonotype was counted between two and nine times. What it binds is unknown. Study results and caveats: Findings are consistent with lymph node origin and intratumoral expansion of most tumor T cells. Data only fit, rather than demonstrated, lymph node origin of most tumor T cells. Tumor and nontumor repertoires were significantly more similar in luminal-like than in basal-like breast cancer. Tumor repertoires ranked between lymph nodes and nontumor tissue in diversity, with V and J gene preferences.

TCRdb recomputed calls from the multiplex PCR reads with MiXCR, one row per CDR3 protein. The sample yields 150,000 to 200,000 distinct CDR3 sequences, 31% seen once. The V and J ends lost 7 bases and 0 bases respectively, with 12 bases between them. CDR1 is MNHNS and CDR2 is SASEGT in the germline V gene. This CDR3 is built from 15 residues. The sequenced sample was axillary lymph node tissue. The chain couples TRBV6-1 to TRBJ2-2, with D perhaps given as TRBD1 or TRBD2 (5 bases each). The sequence was obtained from a female donor with breast cancer. Some clones in this sample may be carry-over from other donors' samples. The CDR3: CASTRGTSNTGELFF. CDR3 coding DNA: TGTGCCAGCACCCGAGGGACCTCGAACACCGGGGAGCTGTTTTTT.